This T cell receptor beta chain was captured in a study of T cells in Graves' hyperthyroidism and ophthalmopathy. Study-wide context: Peripheral blood collection took place at initial diagnosis, before any treatment.

The cohort's ophthalmopathy patients, a group with duration under 3 months, had a Clinical Activity Score of at least 3 and a NOSPECS grade of at least 4. Amplification yielded TCR beta CDR3 regions, with RNA transcripts as the source. The study used the HTBI primer set for a first-round RT-PCR of the TCR CDR3. TCRdb reprocessed the multiplex PCR reads with MiXCR, giving one entry per CDR3 protein. The sample carries roughly 350,000 distinct CDR3 sequences, about an eighth recorded once. This CDR3 has 17 residues. CDR1 and CDR2 (germline): SGDLS, YYNGEE. V trimming: 3 bases; J trimming: 1 base; junction bases outside the gene matches: 7. This clonotype was counted many times.

The receptor was derived from a woman in her thirties or forties with Graves' ophthalmopathy. The specimen was blood. This chain joins TRBV9 and TRBJ2-2, with 9 positions matching TRBD1. This CDR3 is CASSAAQTGGNTGELFF. The CDR3 region has the DNA TGTGCCAGCAGCGCAGCGCAGACAGGGGGGAACACCGGGGAGCTGTTTTTT.